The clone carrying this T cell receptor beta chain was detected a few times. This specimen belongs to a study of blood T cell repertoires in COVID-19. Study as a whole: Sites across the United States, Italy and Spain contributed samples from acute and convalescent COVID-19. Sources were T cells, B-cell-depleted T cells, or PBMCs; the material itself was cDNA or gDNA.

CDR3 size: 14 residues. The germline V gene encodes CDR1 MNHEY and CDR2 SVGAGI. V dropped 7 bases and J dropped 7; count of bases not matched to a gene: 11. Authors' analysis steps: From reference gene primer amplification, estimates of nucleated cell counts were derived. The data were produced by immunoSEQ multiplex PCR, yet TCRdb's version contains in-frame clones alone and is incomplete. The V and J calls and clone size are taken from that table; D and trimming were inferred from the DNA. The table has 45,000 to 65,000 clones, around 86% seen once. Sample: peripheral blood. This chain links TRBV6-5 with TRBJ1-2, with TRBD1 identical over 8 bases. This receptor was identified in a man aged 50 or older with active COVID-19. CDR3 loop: CASIEQGGEIGYTF. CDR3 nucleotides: TGTGCCAGCATAGAACAGGGGGGAGAGATTGGCTACACCTTC.